These 30 T cell receptor beta chains came from one sample sequenced in a study of cytomegalovirus exposure and HLA in healthy donors. With 60 Vbeta and 13 Jbeta primers, the PCR was carried out. Repertoires were generated with immunoSEQ multiplex PCR, while TCRdb's copy carries only in-frame clones and drops some. The table has tens of thousands of clones, about 81% seen once. The sequenced sample consisted of PBMCs. The receptors shown here come from a woman aged 40-49 years in good health and CMV-seronegative.

The chain carries TRBV4-2 and TRBJ1-2, with D perhaps TRBD1 (5 bases). The V end lost 1 base, the J end lost 5 bases, and 23 bases lay between the germline ends. CDR3 length equals 18 residues. Looked up from germline, CDR1 is LGHNA and CDR2 is YNFKEQ. CDR3 sequence reads: CASSQVRQSFVPPYGYTF. The CDR3 bases are TGTGCCAGCAGCCAAGTGAGACAGTCCTTCGTTCCTCCTTATGGCTACACCTTC.

The rearrangement joins TRBV5-6 to TRBJ1-5; tentative D call: TRBD1 (6 bases). The V and J ends lost 3 bases and 11 bases respectively, with 18 bases between them. Germline assignment: CDR1 SGHDT and CDR2 YYEEEE. The CDR3 has 14 amino acids. The CDR3 DNA reads TGTGCCAGCAGCTACGGACCTTCCCAGGGGTCCCAGCATTTT. It specifies CASSYGPSQGSQHF. The complete variable domain, with remaining parts taken from reference TRBV5-6 and TRBJ1-5, reads DAGVTQSPTHLIKTRGQQVTLRCSPKSGHDTVSWYQQALGQGPQFIFQYYEEEERQRGNFPDRFSGHQFPNYSSELNVNALLLGDSALYLCASSYGPSQGSQHFGDGTRLSIL.

The gene calls are TRBV7-2 and TRBJ2-7; 9 nucleotides line up with TRBD2. Losses at the gene ends were 8 bases for V and 4 bases for J; bases not matched to a gene: 12. CDR3 length: 15 amino acids. Germline V lookup: CDR1 SGHTA, CDR2 FQGNSA. The CDR3 region has the DNA TGTGCCAGCTCCTCCGTGGCGGGAGGGGGATACGAGCAGTACTTC. It is translated as CASSSVAGGGYEQYF.

A single count supports this clone. The chain employs TRBV11-1 and TRBJ2-7, with D possibly matching TRBD1 (5 bases). The V gene's germline CDR1 is SGHAT and CDR2 FQDESV (reference sequence). The length of the CDR3 is 12 residues. V was clipped by 6 bases and J by 2 bases, with 8 bases between them. DNA of the CDR3: TGTGCCAGCAGTACAGGTACCTACGAGCAGTACTTC. It translates to CASSTGTYEQYF. Drawing the rest from reference TRBV11-1 and TRBJ2-7, the complete variable domain is EAEVAQSPRYKITEKSQAVAFWCDPISGHATLYWYRQILGQGPELLVQFQDESVVDDSQLPKDRFSAERLKGVDSTLKIQPAELGDSAMYLCASSTGTYEQYFGPGTRLTVT.

The chain couples TRBV4-2 to TRBJ2-1; the match to TRBD2 covers 13 bases. The germline V gene encodes CDR1 LGHNA and CDR2 YNFKEQ. V gave up 1 base and J gave up 7 bases; unmatched junction bases: 1. The CDR3 consists of 15 residues. CDR3 residues: CASSQGLAGGNEQFF. For the CDR3, the DNA is TGTGCCAGCAGCCAAGGACTAGCGGGAGGAAATGAGCAGTTCTTC.

The gene calls are TRBV29-1 and TRBJ2-1; 7 bases map to TRBD2. The V gene end was trimmed by 4 bases and the J gene end by 7 bases; junction bases not matched to a gene: 4. CDR3 length equals 12 residues. CDR1 and CDR2 from the germline V gene are SQVTM and ANQGSEA. The CDR3 here is CSVVAGVNEQFF. As DNA, the CDR3 is TGCAGCGTTGTGGCGGGAGTAAATGAGCAGTTCTTC.

The chain is built from TRBV28 and TRBJ2-7; no definite D call. Trimming removed 7 bases at V and 2 bases at J, with 9 bases between. Germline V gives CDR1 MDHEN, CDR2 SYDVKM. CDR3 length: 12 residues. The CDR3 spells CASTPGTYEQYF. DNA of the CDR3: TGTGCCAGCACCCCCGGTACCTACGAGCAGTACTTC.

This rearrangement joins TRBV27 to TRBJ2-7; 11 bases fit TRBD2. From germline, CDR1 is MNHEY and CDR2 SMNVEV (reference sequence). This CDR3 has 16 amino acids. V lost 4 bases, J lost 0 bases, and 5 bases stayed unmatched. The CDR3 protein is CASSSLGTSGSYEQYF. The CDR3 region has the DNA TGTGCCAGCAGTTCCCTCGGGACTAGCGGCTCCTACGAGCAGTACTTC.

The rearrangement links TRBV28 to TRBJ1-2; possible D gene TRBD1, 6 bases. V lost 5 bases and J lost 2, with 12 bases in between. The V gene's germline CDR1 is MDHEN and CDR2 SYDVKM. The CDR3 spans 14 residues. CDR3 amino acids: CASSPLDRNYGYTF. CDR3 in DNA: TGTGCCAGCAGTCCCCTCGACAGGAACTATGGCTACACCTTC.

Remarks on this clone: One end of the junction is discordant with germline, which a read error may explain. Other nucleotide sequences in the sample specify the same CDR3. The V and J genes are TRBV6-5 and TRBJ1-1, with TRBD1 matching 10 bases. CDR1 is MNHEY, CDR2 SVGAGI, per germline. This CDR3 has 15 amino acids. CDR3 in amino acids: CASSQGDRGGTEAFF. The CDR3 DNA reads as TGTGCCAGCAGTCAAGGGGACAGGGGAGGAACTGAGGCTTTCTTT.

The gene calls are TRBV6-5 and TRBJ1-2, with 8 bases lining up with TRBD1. Looked up from germline, CDR1 is MNHEY and CDR2 is SVGAGI. V lost 5 bases, J lost 12 bases, and 11 bases stayed unmatched. The CDR3 has 13 amino acids. The chain's CDR3 is CASSRDRLGRHTF. The CDR3 nucleotides read TGTGCCAGCAGTCGGGACAGGCTGGGGAGGCACACCTTC.

CDR3 in amino acids: CATSRKATRGIAKNIQYF. CDR3 bases: TGTGCCACCAGCAGGAAAGCGACAAGAGGGATAGCCAAAAACATTCAGTACTTC. The chain is built from TRBV15 and TRBJ2-4; perhaps TRBD2 as D (5 bases). The V end lost 3 bases, the J end lost 0 bases, and 18 bases lay between the germline ends. This CDR3 spans 18 amino acids. The V gene's germline CDR1 is LNHNV and CDR2 YYDKDF (reference sequence).

The chain combines TRBV28 with TRBJ1-4; D is unresolved. The CDR3 length is 13 residues. Trimming pared 6 bases from V and 8 bases from J, leaving 13 bases between. Germline lookup yields CDR1 MDHEN and CDR2 SYDVKM. As DNA, the CDR3 is TGTGCCAGCAGCCCCGGGGATAGCGAAAAACTGTTTTTT. As protein: CASSPGDSEKLFF. The entire variable domain, with the rest obtained from reference TRBV28 and TRBJ1-4, is as follows: DVKVTQSSRYLVKRTGEKVFLECVQDMDHENMFWYRQDPGLGLRLIYFSYDVKMKEKGDIPEGYSVSREKKERFSLILESASTNQTSMYLCASSPGDSEKLFFGSGTQLSVL.

The chain joins TRBV10-3 to TRBJ2-2, with 8 nucleotides matching TRBD1. In germline, CDR1 is ENHRY, CDR2 SYGVKD. Germline trimming cut 4 bases from V and 4 bases from J; bases unmatched to any gene: 2. This CDR3 is 14 amino acids long. The CDR3 DNA is TGTGCCATCAGTGGGACAGGGATCACCGGGGAGCTGTTTTTT. Residues: CAISGTGITGELFF.

V and J are TRBV10-3 and TRBJ2-3; 8 positions match TRBD2. The V and J ends lost 3 bases and 2 bases, in that order; junction bases with no gene match: 10. CDR1 is ENHRY, CDR2 SYGVKD, per germline. This CDR3 comprises 17 residues. The CDR3 sequence is CAISDTVAGKNTDTQYF. The CDR3 nucleotides read TGTGCCATCAGTGACACGGTAGCGGGGAAAAACACAGATACGCAGTATTTT.

The chain links TRBV27 to TRBJ1-2; tentatively, D is TRBD1 (5 bases). CDR3 length: 16 residues. V lost 1 base and J lost 10, with 22 bases in between. CDR1 is MNHEY, CDR2 SMNVEV, per germline (reference sequence). The CDR3 spells CASSLWGSGGRSDYTF. CDR3 DNA: TGTGCCAGCAGTTTATGGGGCTCGGGGGGACGTAGTGACTACACCTTC.

This chain connects TRBV28 to TRBJ1-6; a weak D match, TRBD1 (5 bases). V was clipped by 7 bases and J by 4 bases, with 14 bases between them. Germline V CDR1 and CDR2: MDHEN, SYDVKM. The CDR3 sequence is 15 residues long. The CDR3 loop reads CASNRRGIYNSPLHF. The CDR3 DNA reads TGTGCCAGCAACAGGAGGGGCATTTATAATTCACCCCTCCACTTT.

V gene TRBV11-3 combines with J gene TRBJ2-3, with 12 bases matching TRBD2. Trimming took 5 bases from V and 2 from J; bases not matched to a gene: 5. The CDR3 has 16 amino acids. Germline V gene lookup returns CDR1 SGHNT and CDR2 YENEEA. In DNA, the CDR3 is TGTGCCAGCAGCCCCGGACTAGCGGGATACACAGATACGCAGTATTTT. Translation gives CASSPGLAGYTDTQYF.

The chain uses TRBV9 and TRBJ2-7, with 9 positions matching TRBD2. J was trimmed by 4 bases and V by 0 bases; bases with no gene match: 5. The CDR3 has 15 amino acids. The germline gives CDR1 SGDLS, CDR2 YYNGEE. The CDR3 DNA sequence: TGTGCCAGCAGCGTAGAGGGTAGCGGGAGTTACGAGCAGTACTTC. Its translation: CASSVEGSGSYEQYF. Drawing the rest from reference TRBV9 and TRBJ2-7, the complete variable domain is DSGVTQTPKHLITATGQRVTLRCSPRSGDLSVYWYQQSLDQGLQFLIQYYNGEERAKGNILERFSAQQFPDLHSELNLSSLELGDSALYFCASSVEGSGSYEQYFGPGTRLTVT.

The J gene is TRBJ2-3, the V gene TRBV9; 14 positions match TRBD2. The J segment lost 1 base and the V segment lost 3 bases, leaving 7 bases of the junction unmatched. The CDR3 loop spans 18 amino acids. Germline V gene data show CDR1 as SGDLS and CDR2 as YYNGEE. The CDR3 coding sequence is TGTGCCAGCAGCGCCGGGACTAGCGGGAGTAGGGGCACAGATACGCAGTATTTT. It translates to CASSAGTSGSRGTDTQYF. Full variable domain (rest looked up from reference TRBV9 and TRBJ2-3): DSGVTQTPKHLITATGQRVTLRCSPRSGDLSVYWYQQSLDQGLQFLIQYYNGEERAKGNILERFSAQQFPDLHSELNLSSLELGDSALYFCASSAGTSGSRGTDTQYFGPGTRLTVL.

This clone was counted between two and nine times. The V call is TRBV29-1, the J call TRBJ1-2, with 8 bases fitting TRBD1. The V and J ends lost 6 bases and 7 bases, in that order; junction bases with no gene match: 7. Germline V lookup: CDR1 SQVTM, CDR2 ANQGSEA. This CDR3 is 12 amino acids long. CDR3 nucleotide sequence: TGCAGCGTAAAGACAGGGGAGAGTGGCTACACCTTC. This sequence encodes CSVKTGESGYTF.

V usage is TRBV29-1 and J usage is TRBJ2-2; TRBD2 might be the D (5 bases). The CDR3 is 13 residues long. Trimming cost V 7 bases and J 3 bases, with 12 bases left between them. Per the germline V gene, CDR1 is SQVTM and CDR2 is ANQGSEA. The CDR3 loop reads CSGTHGYTGELFF. DNA of the CDR3: TGCAGCGGGACTCACGGCTACACCGGGGAGCTGTTTTTT.

This rearrangement joins TRBV4-1 to TRBJ1-3, with D hard to call. Germline V gene data show CDR1 as MGHRA and CDR2 as YSYEKL. The CDR3 loop spans 17 amino acids. Trimming left V 1 base short and J 1 base short, with 14 bases between. The CDR3 DNA reads as TGCGCCAGCAGCCAAGGACCCCCGGCGGGTTCTGGAAACACCATATATTTT. Its translation is CASSQGPPAGSGNTIYF.

The CDR3 nucleotides read TGTGCCAGTAGTTACAGACAGGGAAACACTGAAGCTTTCTTT. It is translated as CASSYRQGNTEAFF. The chain employs TRBV19 and TRBJ1-1; 7 bases match TRBD1. The germline V gene encodes CDR1 LNHDA and CDR2 SQIVND (reference sequence). The CDR3 consists of 14 residues. V dropped 5 bases and J dropped 2; count of bases not matched to a gene: 5.

The V and J genes are TRBV30 and TRBJ1-5; weak D call: TRBD1 (6 bases). The CDR3 has 15 residues. CDR1 GTSNPN and CDR2 SVGIG come from the germline V gene (reference sequence). V was clipped by 2 bases and J by 3 bases, with 14 bases between them. The CDR3 here is CAWSPLGQLNQPQHF. In nucleotides, the CDR3 is TGTGCCTGGAGTCCCTTAGGACAGCTCAATCAGCCCCAGCATTTT.

The V and J genes are TRBV19 and TRBJ2-3, with TRBD1 matching over 9 bases. This CDR3 has 15 amino acids. Germline CDR1 LNHDA, CDR2 SQIVND (reference sequence). V was pared by 6 bases and J by 0 bases, with 4 bases of the junction left unmatched. CDR3 amino acids: CASSTGQGSTDTQYF. Here the CDR3 DNA reads TGTGCCAGTAGCACGGGACAGGGAAGCACAGATACGCAGTATTTT.

The chain employs TRBV7-8 and TRBJ1-2; the match to TRBD1 covers 10 bases. The V segment lost 4 bases and the J segment 2 bases; nucleotides outside the gene matches: 7. CDR3 length: 16 amino acids. CDR1 is SGHVS and CDR2 is FQNEAQ in the germline V gene. The CDR3, as DNA: TGTGCCAGCAGCTCTCCCCAGGGACAGGGGAACTATGGCTACACCTTC. Its translation: CASSSPQGQGNYGYTF.

The gene calls are TRBV19 and TRBJ1-1, with D possibly matching TRBD1 (5 bases). CDR3 length: 11 residues. Trimming took 6 bases from V and 13 from J, leaving 15 bases between them. The germline CDR1 and CDR2 sequences are LNHDA and SQIVND (reference sequence). This chain's CDR3 is CASSALADIFF. The CDR3 coding sequence is TGTGCCAGTAGCGCACTAGCGGACATTTTCTTT.

The sample holds a few counts of this clone. V is TRBV10-3 and J is TRBJ2-7, with D possibly being TRBD2 (6 bases). V dropped 4 bases and J dropped 7 bases, with 20 bases sitting between them. CDR1 and CDR2 from the germline V gene are ENHRY and SYGVKD. CDR3 length: 15 amino acids. CDR3 nucleotides: TGTGCCATCAGTGGGGGCGGGACCCGCATCGATGAGCAGTACTTC. This sequence encodes CAISGGGTRIDEQYF.

The V and J genes are TRBV5-1 and TRBJ2-7; TRBD1 matches 9 bases. Per the germline V gene, CDR1 is SGHRS and CDR2 is YFSETQ. The CDR3 runs to 14 residues. Trimming at V came to 5 bases and at J to 4 bases, leaving 7 bases not matched to a gene. CDR3 sequence: CASSYPGQGYEQYF. The CDR3 DNA sequence: TGCGCCAGCAGTTACCCGGGACAGGGTTACGAGCAGTACTTC.